The present entry profiles one T cell receptor (beta chain) with its context. Clones were read by immunoSEQ multiplex PCR, and TCRdb kept only the in-frame ones, dropping some. The top ten hold about 4% of the sample, which has about 94,000 clones, 75% to 95% seen once. The data originate from a study of control samples from healthy donors and cancer patients. CDR1 and CDR2 (germline): SGHAT, FQDESV (reference sequence). Trimming stripped 6 bases from V and 2 bases from J, with 12 bases between. CDR3 length equals 14 residues. The receptor's source is a woman aged 18-29 years in good health. The sequencing sample was made of blood. The J gene is TRBJ2-3, the V gene TRBV11-1, with no clear D. DNA of the CDR3: TGTGCCAGCAGGGGTGGGCTGAACACAGATACGCAGTATTTT. It codes for CASRGGLNTDTQYF. The full variable domain, in which reference TRBV11-1 and TRBJ2-3 provide the parts outside the CDR3, is EAEVAQSPRYKITEKSQAVAFWCDPISGHATLYWYRQILGQGPELLVQFQDESVVDDSQLPKDRFSAERLKGVDSTLKIQPAELGDSAMYLCASRGGLNTDTQYFGPGTRLTVL.